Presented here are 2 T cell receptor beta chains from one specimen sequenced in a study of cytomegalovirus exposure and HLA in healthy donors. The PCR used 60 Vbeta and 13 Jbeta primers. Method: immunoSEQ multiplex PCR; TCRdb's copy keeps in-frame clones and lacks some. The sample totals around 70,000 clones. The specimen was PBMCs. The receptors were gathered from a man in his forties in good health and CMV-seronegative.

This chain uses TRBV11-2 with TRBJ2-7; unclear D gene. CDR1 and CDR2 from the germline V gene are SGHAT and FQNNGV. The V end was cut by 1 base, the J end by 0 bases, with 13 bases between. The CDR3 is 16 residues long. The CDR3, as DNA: TGTGCCAGCAGCTTAGGGTCCAGCGCCCGCTCCTACGAGCAGTACTTC. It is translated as CASSLGSSARSYEQYF.

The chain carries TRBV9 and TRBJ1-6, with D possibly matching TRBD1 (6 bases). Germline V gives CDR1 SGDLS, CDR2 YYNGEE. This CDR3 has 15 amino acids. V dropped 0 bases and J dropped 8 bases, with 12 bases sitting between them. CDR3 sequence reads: CASSVEGGAYSPLHF. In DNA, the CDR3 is TGTGCCAGCAGCGTAGAGGGGGGGGCCTATTCACCCCTCCACTTT.